This T cell receptor (beta chain) was found in a study of T cells after yellow fever vaccination. One entry per CDR3 protein, called by TCRdb with MiXCR from the 5' RACE reads. The sample lists about 360,000 distinct CDR3 sequences; 6.2% were seen once. This clonotype turned up a few times. Germline is not matched at one junction end, which may reflect a read error. This CDR3 has 16 amino acids. Germline CDR1 is SQVTM and CDR2 is ANQGSEA. The chain is built from TRBV29-1 and TRBJ2-1, with 8 bases matching TRBD1. This clonotype was sampled from a man aged 30-40 years who received the YFV17D yellow fever vaccine. The sample consisted of PBMCs, taken 5 days after the yellow fever booster vaccination. The CDR3 region has the DNA TGCAGCGTTGAAGACCGGACAGGGTTCGACTACTATGAGCAGTTCTTC. Protein product: CSVEDRTGFDYYEQFF.